Described below is a single T cell receptor beta chain sequence and its context. Its specificity is not known. This CDR3 is built from 15 residues. Germline assignment: CDR1 SEHNR and CDR2 FQNEAQ (reference sequence). The source of the sample is a study of CXCR3-negative and CXCR3-positive naive CD8 T cells. Whole-study findings and limits: The authors found comparable surface CD5 between naive subsets and inferred TCR strength from TRB CDR3 properties.

TRB cDNA was prepared as libraries by UMI-labeled 5' RACE. TCRdb re-called the 5' RACE reads; one entry per CDR3 protein, DNA not given. Here the sample table reports about 130,000 distinct CDR3 sequences. The TCR originated in a human donor in good health. Some clones in this sample may be carry-over from other donors' samples. Specimen: naive CXCR3- CD8+ T cells from blood. The subset here: CD45RO-CCR7+CD27+CD95- naive CD8+ T cells lacking CXCR3 (TNR3-). The V gene is TRBV7-9, the J gene TRBJ2-7; as DNA is missing, the TRBD1 call by TCRdb cannot be tested. The CDR3 spells CASSFPDRATYEQYF.